The T cell receptor (beta chain) described here comes from a study of regulatory T cells in long-lasting Graves disease (dated by TCRdb to the early 2020s). Study-level background: Newly diagnosed Graves' disease patients had taken antithyroid drugs for less than 3 months. TCR sequencing covered roughly 13 persistent and approximately 20 newly diagnosed Graves' disease patients, around 35 samples in total. Patients with persistent Graves' disease were compared with patients with newly diagnosed Graves' disease using TCR sequencing and RNA sequencing of peripheral blood. The study took place in China and was registered as a clinical trial.

The library was built by means of multiplex PCR. These reads were obtained on an Illumina HiSeq 4000. To build TCR beta libraries, CDR3 regions were amplified by Arm-PCR using iRepertoire HTBI primers. Before sequencing, the PCR products underwent gel purification. Concerning the study's data processing: Gene usage analysis of CDR3 amino acid clonotypes relied on the 55 to 80 TRBV and 13 to 15 TRBJ segments identified across samples. COPE and FqMerger were used to merge filtered high-quality paired reads into contigs. Contigs were aligned with BLAST to IMGT TRBV, TRBD and TRBJ reference genes, and CDR3 was defined per IMGT. Clonotypes above 0.1% frequency were classified as highly expanded clones. Repertoire diversity was measured by Shannon entropy, and V-J evenness by the Gini coefficient. Clonotypes shared by more than one individual were considered public. The public reads were quality trimmed at Q25 with fastp and then assembled into clones with MiXCR by TCRdb, keeping productive beta chains. Entries that share a CDR3 protein sequence are merged under the most common genes and DNA. Clone size and V and J calls follow TCRdb, not the original study. The sample contains about 440,000 distinct CDR3 sequences, about 15% of them found a single time. The ten largest clones take up 16% of the sample.

The label giving this sample's time point can be read as: newly diagnosed GD, antithyroid drugs for less than 3 months. RNA was extracted from PBMCs in TRIzol for both TCR sequencing and RNA sequencing. The diagnosis of Graves' disease was made according to American Thyroid Association guidelines. The patients came from an endocrinology department in Xi'an, China. From each patient, approximately 10 milliliters of peripheral blood was collected into an EDTA anticoagulant tube. Ficoll Paque Plus density gradient separation was used to isolate PBMCs, and no further T cell sorting was performed. An Agilent 2100 Bioanalyzer and agarose gel were used to check RNA quality, and a NanoDrop 2000 was used to measure RNA concentration. The cysteine opens and the phenylalanine closes a CDR3 of 16 amino acids. Of the read, only the CDR3 DNA is kept; its 48 bases are in frame from base 1. V is pruned by 3 bases and J by 2 bases, leaving 5 bases of the junction without a gene match. CDR1 SEHNR and CDR2 FQNEAQ were looked up in the germline V gene (reference sequence).

This clonotype was detected many times. The antigen it binds to is not known. No base quality values were provided; no much bigger clone lies one nucleotide off. Broader findings and caveats from the paper: A larger number of public clonotypes was shared among persistent patients (more than 2,500) than among newly diagnosed patients (roughly 970). Because the primary lesion, thyroid tissue, could not be accessed, the study looked at peripheral blood alone. As a limitation, the authors acknowledged that the small sample size may reduce accuracy. Sequencing and analysis were restricted to the TCR beta chain. Preferential use of TRBV28, TRBJ1-2 and TRBJ2-5 was observed in persistent disease, whereas TRBV20-1 and TRBJ2-1 were favored in newly diagnosed disease. Compared with newly diagnosed patients, patients with persistent Graves' disease had lower TCR Shannon entropy and fewer highly expanded clones, which suggests clonal expansion.

These data were also filed under a second study, of T cells in Graves' hyperthyroidism and ophthalmopathy. In that second paper, the authors write: Graves' hyperthyroidism was defined as stable when no progression to ophthalmopathy occurred over 18 months of follow-up. Hyperthyroidism patients were aged 18 to 65 years and newly diagnosed, with disease duration of less than 2 months. The study excluded patients with uncontrolled infections, other autoimmune diseases, pregnancy or lactation. Diagnoses were established on the basis of clinical symptoms, serum thyroxine and TRAb, thyroid ultrasound, and orbital computed tomography. The first round of RT-PCR for the TCR CDR3 was performed with the HTBI primer set and the Qiagen OneStep RT-PCR kit. Most expanded thyroid clonotypes (frequency above 0.001) were also detected in blood, suggesting blood repertoires may reflect thyroid immune responses. A 13 V-J signature model separated ophthalmopathy from stable hyperthyroidism, with around 90% sensitivity and 81.08% specificity in cross-validation and 80%/75% in testing. During validation, the model predicted progression to ophthalmopathy a median of around 7 months ahead of onset, with roughly 65% sensitivity and around 73% specificity. To identify TCR V-J signatures that set the groups apart, the researchers used a discovery cohort of 100 patients, made up of 40 to 45 with Graves' ophthalmopathy and 57 with stable Graves' hyperthyroidism. Prospective prediction of ophthalmopathy was tested in an independent validation cohort consisting of roughly 19 hyperthyroidism patients and some 16 patients who later progressed to ophthalmopathy. The roughly 91 discovery patients were randomly divided into training and test sets at a 7:3 ratio. In addition, the study compared T-cell repertoires in thyroid tissue and in blood from roughly 6 Graves' hyperthyroidism patients. Following sampling, methimazole starting at 30 mg daily was given to hyperthyroidism patients, and high-dose intravenous methylprednisolone was given to ophthalmopathy patients. The libraries were constructed in a second round of multiplex PCR and then size-selected and purified. Libraries were sequenced paired-end with 100 bp reads on an Illumina HiSeq2000. Raw data were processed with SOAPnuke, discarding reads with adapters, uncalled bases, mean Phred below 15, or no exact constant-primer or identifier match. COPE v1.2.5 was used to merge the high-quality paired reads, and each unique nucleotide sequence was defined as a clonotype. MiTCR v1.1 was used to align the clonotypes against IMGT TRBV, TRBD and TRBJ reference segments. Only V-J combinations with frequency above 0.0001, covering approximately 99% of repertoires, were analysed. A TCS score was defined as the ratio of F50 (clonal expansion) to E x V (chaos), with BLOSUM62-based TCRdist applied between CDR3 peptides within each V-J. Welch's t-statistics and random forest reduced some 510 V-J features to 13, which were used in a naive Bayes classifier (R e1071). No statistical method was used to set the sample size in advance, and investigators knew the group allocation. TCR Vbeta CDR3 sequencing of fewer than 150 peripheral blood samples (under 45 ophthalmopathy, roughly 72 hyperthyroidism and around 17 progressor patients) is reported in the paper.

The specimen was peripheral blood mononuclear cells (PBMCs), collected at new diagnosis, from a patient treated with antithyroid drugs. The receptor comes from a woman aged 30 to 39 with Graves disease. Donor details come from another sample of the same person, matched by shared clones. The V and J genes are TRBV7-9 and TRBJ2-7; 12 middle bases align to TRBD1. In nucleotides, the sequence is TGTGCCAGCAGCTTGCGAGGGACAGGGGGCGCCTACGAGCAGTACTTC. Its protein is CASSLRGTGGAYEQYF.